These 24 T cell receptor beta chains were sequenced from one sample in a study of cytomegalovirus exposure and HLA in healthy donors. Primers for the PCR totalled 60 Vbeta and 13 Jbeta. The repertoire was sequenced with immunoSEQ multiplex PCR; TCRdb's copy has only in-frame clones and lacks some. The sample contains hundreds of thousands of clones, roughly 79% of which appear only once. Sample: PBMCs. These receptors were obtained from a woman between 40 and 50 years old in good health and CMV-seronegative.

CDR3: CASKPGQGNTEAFF. The CDR3 DNA sequence: TGCGCCAGCAAACCGGGACAGGGGAACACTGAAGCTTTCTTT. V gene TRBV5-1 combines with J gene TRBJ1-1, with 9 positions matching TRBD1. V dropped 6 bases and J dropped 1; count of bases not matched to a gene: 4. Per the germline V gene, CDR1 is SGHRS and CDR2 is YFSETQ. The CDR3 contains 14 residues. Full variable domain (rest looked up from reference TRBV5-1 and TRBJ1-1): KAGVTQTPRYLIKTRGQQVTLSCSPISGHRSVSWYQQTPGQGLQFLFEYFSETQRNKGNFPGRFSGRQFSNSRSEMNVSTLELGDSALYLCASKPGQGNTEAFFGQGTRLTVV.

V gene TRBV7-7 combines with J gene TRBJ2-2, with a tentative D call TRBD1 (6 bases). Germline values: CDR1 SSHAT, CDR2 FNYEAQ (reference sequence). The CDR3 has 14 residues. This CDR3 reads CATRAGESTGELFF. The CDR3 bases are TGTGCTACGAGGGCAGGGGAGAGCACCGGGGAGCTGTTTTTT.

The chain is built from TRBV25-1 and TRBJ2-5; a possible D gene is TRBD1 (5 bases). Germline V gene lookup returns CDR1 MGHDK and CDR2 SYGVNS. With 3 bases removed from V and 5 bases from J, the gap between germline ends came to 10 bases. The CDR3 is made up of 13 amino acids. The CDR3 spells CASSESGWETQYF. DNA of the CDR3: TGTGCCAGCAGTGAGTCAGGGTGGGAGACCCAGTACTTC.

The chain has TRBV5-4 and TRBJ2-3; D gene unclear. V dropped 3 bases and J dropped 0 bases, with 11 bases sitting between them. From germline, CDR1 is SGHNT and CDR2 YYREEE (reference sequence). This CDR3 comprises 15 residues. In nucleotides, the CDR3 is TGTGCCAGCAGCTCCCCGGCGGCTAGCACAGATACGCAGTATTTT. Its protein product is CASSSPAASTDTQYF.

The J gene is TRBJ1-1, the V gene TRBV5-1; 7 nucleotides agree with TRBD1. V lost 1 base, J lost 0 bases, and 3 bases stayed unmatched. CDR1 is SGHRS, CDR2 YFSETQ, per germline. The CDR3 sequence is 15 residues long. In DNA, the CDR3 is TGCGCCAGCAGCTTGTGGGGACAGATGAACACTGAAGCTTTCTTT. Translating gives CASSLWGQMNTEAFF. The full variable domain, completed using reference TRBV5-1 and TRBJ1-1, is KAGVTQTPRYLIKTRGQQVTLSCSPISGHRSVSWYQQTPGQGLQFLFEYFSETQRNKGNFPGRFSGRQFSNSRSEMNVSTLELGDSALYLCASSLWGQMNTEAFFGQGTRLTVV.

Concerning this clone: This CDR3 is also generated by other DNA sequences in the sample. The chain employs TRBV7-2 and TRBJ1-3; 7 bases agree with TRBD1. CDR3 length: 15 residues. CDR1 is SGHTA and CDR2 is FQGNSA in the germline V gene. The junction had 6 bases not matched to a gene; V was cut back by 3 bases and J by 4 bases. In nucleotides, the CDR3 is TGTGCCAGCAGCTTGAGGGGGCCCTCCGGAAACACCATATATTTT. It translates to CASSLRGPSGNTIYF.

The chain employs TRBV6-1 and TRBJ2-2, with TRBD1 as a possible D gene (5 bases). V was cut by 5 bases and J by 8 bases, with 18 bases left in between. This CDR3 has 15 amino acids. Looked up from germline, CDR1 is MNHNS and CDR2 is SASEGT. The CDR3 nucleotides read TGTGCCAGCAGTTCTCAACGAACAGGAACGGGGGAGCTGTTTTTT. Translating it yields CASSSQRTGTGELFF.

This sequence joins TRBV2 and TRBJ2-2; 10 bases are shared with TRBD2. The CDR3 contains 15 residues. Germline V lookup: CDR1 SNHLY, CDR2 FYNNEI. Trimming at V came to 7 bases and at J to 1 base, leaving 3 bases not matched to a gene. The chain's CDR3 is CASKPSGGNTGELFF. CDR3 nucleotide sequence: TGTGCCAGCAAACCTAGCGGGGGGAACACCGGGGAGCTGTTTTTT. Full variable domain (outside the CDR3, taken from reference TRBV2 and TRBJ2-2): EPEVTQTPSHQVTQMGQEVILRCVPISNHLYFYWYRQILGQKVEFLVSFYNNEISEKSEIFDDQFSVERPDGSNFTLKIRSTKLEDSAMYFCASKPSGGNTGELFFGEGSRLTVL.

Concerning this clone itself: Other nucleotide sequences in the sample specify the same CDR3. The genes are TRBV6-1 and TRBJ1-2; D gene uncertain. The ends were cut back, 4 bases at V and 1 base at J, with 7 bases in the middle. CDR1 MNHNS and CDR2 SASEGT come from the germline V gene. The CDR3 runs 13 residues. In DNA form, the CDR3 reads TGTGCCAGCAGTGTTGGCGGTAACTATGGCTACACCTTC. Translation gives CASSVGGNYGYTF.

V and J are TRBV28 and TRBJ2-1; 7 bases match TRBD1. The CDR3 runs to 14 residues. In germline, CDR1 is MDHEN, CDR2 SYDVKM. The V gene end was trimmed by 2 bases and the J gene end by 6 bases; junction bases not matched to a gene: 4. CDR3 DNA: TGTGCCAGCAGTTTAACAGGGGTATTCAATGAGCAGTTCTTC. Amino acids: CASSLTGVFNEQFF.

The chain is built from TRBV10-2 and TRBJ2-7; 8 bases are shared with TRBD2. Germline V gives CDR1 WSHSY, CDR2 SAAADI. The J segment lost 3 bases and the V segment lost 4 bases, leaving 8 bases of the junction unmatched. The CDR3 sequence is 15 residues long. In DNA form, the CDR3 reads TGCGCCAGCAGTGTTAGGGCGGGGGGACTCTACGAGCAGTACTTC. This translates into CASSVRAGGLYEQYF.

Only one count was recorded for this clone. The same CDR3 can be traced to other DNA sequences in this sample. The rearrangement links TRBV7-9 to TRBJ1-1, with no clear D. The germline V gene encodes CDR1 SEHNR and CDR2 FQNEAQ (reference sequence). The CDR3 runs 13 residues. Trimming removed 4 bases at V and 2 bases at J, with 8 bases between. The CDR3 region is CASSSTVNTEAFF. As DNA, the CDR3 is TGTGCCAGCAGCTCTACAGTCAACACTGAAGCTTTCTTT.

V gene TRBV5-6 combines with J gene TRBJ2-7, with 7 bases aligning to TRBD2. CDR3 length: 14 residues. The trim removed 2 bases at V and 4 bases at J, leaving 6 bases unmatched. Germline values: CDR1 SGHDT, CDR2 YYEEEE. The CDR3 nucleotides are TGTGCCAGCAGCTTTGTCCGGGGGGAGTACGAGCAGTACTTC. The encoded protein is CASSFVRGEYEQYF.

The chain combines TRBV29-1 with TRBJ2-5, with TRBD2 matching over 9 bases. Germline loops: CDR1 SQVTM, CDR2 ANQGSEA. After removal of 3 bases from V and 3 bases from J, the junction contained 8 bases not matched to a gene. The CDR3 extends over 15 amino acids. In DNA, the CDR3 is TGCAGCGTTGATTATAGCGGGGGTGGAGAAGAGACCCAGTACTTC. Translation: CSVDYSGGGEETQYF.

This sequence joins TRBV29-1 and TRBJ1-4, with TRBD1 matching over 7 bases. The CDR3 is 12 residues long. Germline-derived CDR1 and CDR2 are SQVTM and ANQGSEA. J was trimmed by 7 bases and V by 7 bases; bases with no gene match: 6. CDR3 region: CSGGYRGEKLFF. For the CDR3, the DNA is TGCAGCGGTGGCTACAGGGGTGAAAAACTGTTTTTT.

The CDR3 coding sequence is TGTGCCAGCAGCTTGGATTCACTTCCATACGAGCAGTACTTC. Its translation is CASSLDSLPYEQYF. The rearrangement joins TRBV5-4 to TRBJ2-7; D unclear. This CDR3 is 14 amino acids long. The germline V and J ends were trimmed by 0 bases and 4 bases, with 11 bases remaining between them. Germline CDR1 and CDR2: SGHNT and YYREEE (reference sequence). Together with reference TRBV5-4 and TRBJ2-7, the CDR3 gives the full variable domain: ETGVTQSPTHLIKTRGQQVTLRCSSQSGHNTVSWYQQALGQGPQFIFQYYREEENGRGNFPPRFSGLQFPNYSSELNVNALELDDSALYLCASSLDSLPYEQYFGPGTRLTVT.

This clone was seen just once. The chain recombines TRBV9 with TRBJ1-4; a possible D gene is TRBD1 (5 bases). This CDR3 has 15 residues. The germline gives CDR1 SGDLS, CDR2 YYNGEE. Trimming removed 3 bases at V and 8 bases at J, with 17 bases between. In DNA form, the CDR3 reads TGTGCCAGCAGCGCCGGGTGGGGCGCGGGGGAAAAACTGTTTTTT. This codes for CASSAGWGAGEKLFF. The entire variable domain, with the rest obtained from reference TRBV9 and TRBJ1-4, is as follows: DSGVTQTPKHLITATGQRVTLRCSPRSGDLSVYWYQQSLDQGLQFLIQYYNGEERAKGNILERFSAQQFPDLHSELNLSSLELGDSALYFCASSAGWGAGEKLFFGSGTQLSVL.

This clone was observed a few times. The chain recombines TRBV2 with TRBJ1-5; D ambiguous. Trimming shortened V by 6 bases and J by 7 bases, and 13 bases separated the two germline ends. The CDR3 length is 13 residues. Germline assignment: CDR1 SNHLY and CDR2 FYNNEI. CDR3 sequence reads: CASSVKGGQPQHF. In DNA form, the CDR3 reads TGTGCCAGCAGCGTCAAGGGAGGACAGCCCCAGCATTTT.

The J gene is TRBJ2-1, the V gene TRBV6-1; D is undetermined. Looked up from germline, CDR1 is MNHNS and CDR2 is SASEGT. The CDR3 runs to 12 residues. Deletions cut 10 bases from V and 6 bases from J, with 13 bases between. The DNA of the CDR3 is TGTGCCACCACCCAGGCGTTCAATGAGCAGTTCTTC. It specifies CATTQAFNEQFF.

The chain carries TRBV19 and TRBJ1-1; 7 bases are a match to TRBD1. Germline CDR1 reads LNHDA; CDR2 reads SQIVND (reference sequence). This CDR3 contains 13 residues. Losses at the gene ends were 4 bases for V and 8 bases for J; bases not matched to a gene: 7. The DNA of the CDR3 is TGTGCCAGTAGTACGTCGACAGGGCTGGAAGCTTTCTTT. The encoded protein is CASSTSTGLEAFF. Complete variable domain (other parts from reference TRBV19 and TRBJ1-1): DGGITQSPKYLFRKEGQNVTLSCEQNLNHDAMYWYRQDPGQGLRLIYYSQIVNDFQKGDIAEGYSVSREKKESFPLTVTSAQKNPTAFYLCASSTSTGLEAFFGQGTRLTVV.

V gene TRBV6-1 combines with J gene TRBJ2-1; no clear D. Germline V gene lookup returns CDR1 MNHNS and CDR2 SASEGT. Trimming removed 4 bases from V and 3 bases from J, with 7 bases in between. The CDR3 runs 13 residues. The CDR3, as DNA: TGTGCCAGCAGTGGCTACAGCTACAATGAGCAGTTCTTC. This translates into CASSGYSYNEQFF.

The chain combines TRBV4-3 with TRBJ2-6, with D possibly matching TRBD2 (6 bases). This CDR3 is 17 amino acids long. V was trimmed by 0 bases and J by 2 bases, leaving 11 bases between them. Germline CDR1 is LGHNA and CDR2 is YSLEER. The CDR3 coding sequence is TGCGCCAGCAGCCAAGAAGCCCGGGGGACTGGGGCCAACGTCCTGACTTTC. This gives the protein CASSQEARGTGANVLTF.

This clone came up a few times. In DNA form, the CDR3 reads TGTGCCAGCAGCGTAGGACAGGGTGACTATGGCTACACCTTC. Translating it yields CASSVGQGDYGYTF. The gene calls are TRBV7-2 and TRBJ1-2; the match to TRBD1 covers 8 bases. There are 14 residues in the CDR3. V lost 5 bases to trimming and J lost 3 bases; unmatched junction nucleotides: 5. Germline V lookup: CDR1 SGHTA, CDR2 FQGNSA. The full variable domain, completed using reference TRBV7-2 and TRBJ1-2, is GAGVSQSPSNKVTEKGKDVELRCDPISGHTALYWYRQSLGQGLEFLIYFQGNSAPDKSGLPSDRFSAERTGGSVSTLTIQRTQQEDSAVYLCASSVGQGDYGYTFGSGTRLTVV.

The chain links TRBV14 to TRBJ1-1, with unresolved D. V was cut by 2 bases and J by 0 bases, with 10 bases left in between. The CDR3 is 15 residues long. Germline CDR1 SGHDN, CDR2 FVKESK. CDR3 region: CASSQQPTVNTEAFF. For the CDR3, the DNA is TGTGCCAGCAGCCAACAACCAACGGTGAACACTGAAGCTTTCTTT.